A single sample gave rise to the 14 T cell receptor beta chains below, sequenced in a study of T-cell reconstitution after alpha-beta-depleted transplantation in children. TCRbeta library construction was performed incorporating unique molecular identifiers. Using its own MiXCR run on the PCR reads, TCRdb lists one record per CDR3 protein. The data show about 91,000 distinct CDR3 sequences, 7.5% to 9.5% seen once. Here the sequenced sample was PBMCs from the stem cell graft donor, taken from the stem cell graft. The receptor source for this set is a human donor who donated a stem cell graft to a child with congenital amegakaryocytic thrombocytopenia.

This clonotype was counted a few times. This chain joins TRBV11-2 and TRBJ1-6; tentatively, D is TRBD1 (6 bases). The CDR3 totals 14 residues. Trimming removed 3 bases at V and 5 bases at J, with 8 bases between. Per germline, CDR1 SGHAT and CDR2 FQNNGV. CDR3 nucleotide sequence: TGTGCCAGCAGCTTTTCAGGGGATAATTCACCCCTCCACTTT. The encoded protein is CASSFSGDNSPLHF.

This clonotype was seen only a few times. A much larger clone is a single base away; this may be a read error. The J gene is TRBJ2-6, the V gene TRBV20-1; TRBD2 is a possible D gene (6 bases). Germline V gene data show CDR1 as DFQATT and CDR2 as SNEGSKA (reference sequence). The length of the CDR3 is 13 residues. The CDR3 nucleotides are TGCAGTGCTAGGCCTGGCGGGGCCAACGGCCTGACTTTC. It encodes CSARPGGANGLTF.

This clonotype was observed many times. This chain links TRBV27 with TRBJ1-2; D remains ambiguous. CDR1 is MNHEY, CDR2 SMNVEV, per germline (reference sequence). The CDR3 contains 12 residues. Trimming took 3 bases from V and 6 from J, leaving 8 bases between them. CDR3 in amino acids: CASSFSGDGYTF. CDR3 coding DNA: TGTGCCAGCAGTTTTTCTGGGGATGGCTACACCTTC.

This clonotype was detected many times. J is TRBJ1-5 and V is TRBV10-3; no clear D gene. There are 13 residues in the CDR3. Per the germline V gene, CDR1 is ENHRY and CDR2 is SYGVKD. Trimming pared 7 bases from V and 3 bases from J, leaving 10 bases between. CDR3: CAINSADNQPQHF. In DNA form, the CDR3 reads TGTGCCATCAACTCAGCGGACAATCAGCCCCAGCATTTT.

This clonotype was found many times. The chain has TRBV7-9 and TRBJ2-1; D is possibly TRBD1 (5 bases). Germline CDR1 reads SEHNR; CDR2 reads FQNEAQ (reference sequence). The CDR3 consists of 15 residues. Trimming shortened V by 7 bases and J by 5 bases, and 18 bases separated the two germline ends. The CDR3 region has the DNA TGTGCCAGCACCCCGCCTGGGGCTAGGAACAATGAGCAGTTCTTC. Translated, it gives CASTPPGARNNEQFF.

On this clonotype itself: The junction and the germline gene differ at one end; a read error may be behind it. V and J are TRBV12-3 or TRBV12-4 and TRBJ1-3; tentative D call: TRBD1 (5 bases). CDR3 length: 15 residues. CDR3 sequence: CASSLGVLSGNTMYF. The DNA of the CDR3 is TGTGCCAGCAGTTTGGGGGTCTTGTCTGGAAACACCATGTATTTT.

This clonotype was recorded at least ten times. The rearrangement joins TRBV7-9 to TRBJ2-5; TRBD2 agrees at 12 bases. Trimming at V came to 4 bases and at J to 4 bases, leaving 4 bases not matched to a gene. The CDR3 spans 15 residues. Germline V gene sequence: CDR1 SEHNR, CDR2 FQNEAQ (reference sequence). CDR3 nucleotides: TGTGCCAGCAGCTCTTCGACTAGCGGGGGAGAGACCCAGTACTTC. Translating gives CASSSSTSGGETQYF. The full variable domain, its missing parts supplied by reference TRBV7-9 and TRBJ2-5, is DTGVSQNPRHKITKRGQNVTFRCDPISEHNRLYWYRQTLGQGPEFLTYFQNEAQLEKSRLLSDRFSAERPKGSFSTLEIQRTEQGDSAMYLCASSSSTSGGETQYFGPGTRLLVL.

At least ten counts were recorded for this clonotype. The V and J genes are TRBV7-9 and TRBJ1-5, with D possibly being TRBD1 (6 bases). Per germline, CDR1 SEHNR and CDR2 FQNEAQ (reference sequence). Trimming took off 0 bases at V and 0 bases at J, with 12 bases between the two ends. This CDR3 comprises 17 residues. In nucleotides, the CDR3 is TGTGCCAGCAGCTTAGCATGGGACACTGATAGCAATCAGCCCCAGCATTTT. Its translation: CASSLAWDTDSNQPQHF.

This clonotype has a count of ten or more. The chain has TRBV20-1 and TRBJ2-1; 7 nucleotides match TRBD2. The V gene's germline CDR1 is DFQATT and CDR2 SNEGSKA (reference sequence). The V gene end was trimmed by 0 bases and the J gene end by 4 bases; junction bases not matched to a gene: 3. The CDR3 has 14 residues. The CDR3 loop reads CSAREAGNYNEQFF. The CDR3 bases are TGCAGTGCTAGAGAAGCGGGGAATTACAATGAGCAGTTCTTC.

This clonotype has just a few counts. This chain connects TRBV11-2 to TRBJ2-7; D is unresolved. The CDR3 loop spans 15 amino acids. Germline-derived CDR1 and CDR2 are SGHAT and FQNNGV. Trimming stripped 1 base from V and 0 bases from J, with 10 bases between. The CDR3 sequence is CASSLGVALSYEQYF. The CDR3 nucleotides are TGTGCCAGCAGCTTAGGGGTGGCACTCTCCTACGAGCAGTACTTC. The entire variable domain, with the rest obtained from reference TRBV11-2 and TRBJ2-7, is as follows: EAGVAQSPRYKIIEKRQSVAFWCNPISGHATLYWYQQILGQGPKLLIQFQNNGVVDDSQLPKDRFSAERLKGVDSTLKIQPAKLEDSAVYLCASSLGVALSYEQYFGPGTRLTVT.

V is TRBV7-8 and J is TRBJ2-2; 14 nucleotides line up with TRBD2. The germline CDR1 and CDR2 sequences are SGHVS and FQNEAQ. This CDR3 comprises 16 residues. V lost 5 bases to trimming and J lost 7 bases; unmatched junction nucleotides: 6. CDR3 bases: TGTGCCAGCAGCCGCGGGACTAGCGGGGGAGGCGGGGAGCTGTTTTTT. Translation gives CASSRGTSGGGGELFF.

This clonotype was counted at least ten times. The chain carries TRBV5-5 and TRBJ2-1, with a weak D call TRBD2 (5 bases). Trimming removed 2 bases at V and 9 bases at J, with 15 bases between. CDR3 length equals 14 residues. From germline, CDR1 is SGHKS and CDR2 YYEKEE (reference sequence). In nucleotides, the CDR3 is TGTGCCAGCAGCTTTAGCGAGCCCTGGGGTGAGCAGTTCTTC. Protein product: CASSFSEPWGEQFF.

The chain joins TRBV11-3 to TRBJ2-1; D is perhaps TRBD2 (5 bases). The CDR3 consists of 15 residues. The V and J ends lost 1 base and 5 bases respectively, with 12 bases between them. The germline V gene encodes CDR1 SGHNT and CDR2 YENEEA. The CDR3 here is CASSLASTRNNEQFF. DNA of the CDR3: TGTGCCAGCAGCTTAGCCTCAACTAGGAACAATGAGCAGTTCTTC.

This clonotype was detected ten times or more. The chain joins TRBV20-1 to TRBJ2-1; 8 bases are a match to TRBD2. From germline, CDR1 is DFQATT and CDR2 SNEGSKA (reference sequence). This CDR3 is 17 amino acids long. The trim removed 0 bases at V and 7 bases at J, leaving 14 bases unmatched. CDR3 loop: CSARDHAAAGLGNEQFF. In nucleotides, the CDR3 is TGCAGTGCTAGAGATCACGCGGCCGCGGGACTAGGGAATGAGCAGTTCTTC.